The 22 T cell receptor beta chains given below trace back to one sample, sequenced in a study of CD8 T cells in Susac syndrome. Random hexamers served to reverse transcribe about 0.45 to 1 ug RNA. TCRdb passed the immunoSEQ multiplex PCR reads through MiXCR, listing each CDR3 protein once. Of about 73,000 distinct CDR3 sequences in the sample, less than 95% were seen once. Sequenced sample: CD8+ T cells from PBMCs. The receptors come from a human donor with multiple sclerosis.

The chain couples TRBV12-3 or TRBV12-4 to TRBJ1-2; tentatively, D is TRBD1 (5 bases). V gave up 6 bases and J gave up 4 bases, with 18 bases separating them. The CDR3 contains 15 residues. The DNA of the CDR3 is TGTGCCAGCAGCCCACCTAATCCAGGGATCTATGGCTACACCTTC. Protein: CASSPPNPGIYGYTF.

This chain joins TRBV7-8 and TRBJ2-3; D ambiguous. Germline CDR1 and CDR2: SGHVS and FQNEAQ. V lost 3 bases, J lost 7 bases, and 11 bases lay in between. The CDR3 contains 13 residues. In DNA, the CDR3 is TGTGCCAGCAGCTTCGGACCCTCCAATACGCAGTATTTT. The encoded protein is CASSFGPSNTQYF.

The chain uses TRBV15 and TRBJ2-5, with 7 nucleotides matching TRBD1. V was pared by 5 bases and J by 4 bases, with 7 bases of the junction left unmatched. This CDR3 spans 14 amino acids. Germline V lookup: CDR1 LNHNV, CDR2 YYDKDF (reference sequence). CDR3 sequence: CATSAQTGRETQYF. CDR3 nucleotides: TGTGCCACCAGCGCGCAGACAGGGCGAGAGACCCAGTACTTC.

The V gene is TRBV3-1, the J gene TRBJ2-1; the match to TRBD1 covers 9 bases. The CDR3 is made up of 15 amino acids. The germline V gene has CDR1 LGHDT and CDR2 YNNKEL (reference sequence). V trimming: 7 bases; J trimming: 5 bases; junction bases outside the gene matches: 9. The DNA of the CDR3 is TGTGCCAGCACCCGGGGGACAGGGACGCACAATGAGCAGTTCTTC. Its translation is CASTRGTGTHNEQFF.

This clonotype was counted a single time. The chain employs TRBV29-1 and TRBJ2-1, with a tentative D call TRBD1 (6 bases). With 5 bases removed from V and 7 bases from J, the gap between germline ends came to 15 bases. This CDR3 contains 13 residues. CDR1 is SQVTM, CDR2 ANQGSEA, per germline. The CDR3 DNA reads as TGCAGCGTTCACGGACAGCTCGGGAATGAGCAGTTCTTC. Its translation is CSVHGQLGNEQFF.

Here the CDR3 reads CASSLINNLQETQYF. The CDR3 bases are TGCGCCAGCAGCTTGATTAACAACCTCCAAGAGACCCAGTACTTC. This chain links TRBV5-1 with TRBJ2-5; the D is unclear. The CDR3 is 15 amino acids. V was trimmed by 1 base and J by 1 base, leaving 11 bases between them. Germline V gene sequence: CDR1 SGHRS, CDR2 YFSETQ.

The chain combines TRBV19 with TRBJ2-3; weak D call: TRBD1 (6 bases). CDR1 is LNHDA and CDR2 is SQIVND in the germline V gene (reference sequence). V was shortened by 3 bases and J by 3 bases, with 13 bases between the two germline ends. The CDR3 runs to 15 residues. The CDR3 here is CASSIGRGRTDTQYF. DNA of the CDR3: TGTGCCAGTAGTATCGGCAGGGGAAGGACAGATACGCAGTATTTT. The entire variable domain, with the rest obtained from reference TRBV19 and TRBJ2-3, is as follows: DGGITQSPKYLFRKEGQNVTLSCEQNLNHDAMYWYRQDPGQGLRLIYYSQIVNDFQKGDIAEGYSVSREKKESFPLTVTSAQKNPTAFYLCASSIGRGRTDTQYFGPGTRLTVL.

The chain has TRBV6-1 and TRBJ2-4; weak D call: TRBD2 (6 bases). Trimming cost V 6 bases and J 2 bases, with 14 bases left between them. The CDR3 runs to 15 residues. Germline values: CDR1 MNHNS, CDR2 SASEGT. For the CDR3, the DNA is TGTGCCAGCAGGATGGGGGAGGTGACCAAAAACATTCAGTACTTC. Translating it yields CASRMGEVTKNIQYF.

This chain connects TRBV9 to TRBJ1-1; the match to TRBD1 covers 8 bases. This CDR3 has 14 residues. CDR1 is SGDLS and CDR2 is YYNGEE in the germline V gene. Unmatched junction bases numbered 5, after V lost 4 bases and J lost 3 bases. The CDR3 region is CASSLSRGHTEAFF. The CDR3 DNA sequence: TGTGCCAGCAGCCTGTCCAGGGGGCACACTGAAGCTTTCTTT. Using reference TRBV9 and TRBJ1-1 for the parts outside the CDR3, the full variable domain is DSGVTQTPKHLITATGQRVTLRCSPRSGDLSVYWYQQSLDQGLQFLIQYYNGEERAKGNILERFSAQQFPDLHSELNLSSLELGDSALYFCASSLSRGHTEAFFGQGTRLTVV.

This clonotype was seen a handful of times. The rearrangement joins TRBV6-5 to TRBJ2-3; D uncertain. Germline V gene sequence: CDR1 MNHEY, CDR2 SVGAGI. This CDR3 region has 13 residues. Trimming took 7 bases from V and 2 from J, leaving 10 bases between them. CDR3 protein: CASKSLLTDTQYF. The CDR3 nucleotides are TGTGCCAGCAAGAGCCTCCTCACAGATACGCAGTATTTT.

V and J are TRBV6-2 or TRBV6-3 and TRBJ2-5; the D gene is possibly TRBD2 (6 bases). V lost 5 bases and J 0 bases, leaving 22 bases between the germline ends. The V gene's germline CDR1 is MNHEY and CDR2 SVGEGT. CDR3 length: 18 amino acids. CDR3 sequence reads: CASSPTGFSEGHQETQYF. The CDR3 DNA follows: TGTGCCAGCAGTCCCACGGGTTTCTCGGAGGGGCACCAAGAGACCCAGTACTTC.

V is TRBV30 and J is TRBJ2-7; D remains ambiguous. The germline CDR1 and CDR2 sequences are GTSNPN and SVGIG (reference sequence). V was clipped by 2 bases and J by 4 bases, with 9 bases between them. The CDR3 has 12 amino acids. Here the CDR3 DNA reads TGTGCCTGGAGTTTTGGGCTGTACGAGCAGTACTTC. Its protein product is CAWSFGLYEQYF.

The gene calls are TRBV9 and TRBJ2-3, with TRBD2 matching 9 bases. The germline gives CDR1 SGDLS, CDR2 YYNGEE. CDR3 length: 16 amino acids. The J segment lost 4 bases and the V segment lost 1 base, leaving 7 bases of the junction unmatched. This chain's CDR3 is CASSVSAGGAADTQYF. DNA for the CDR3: TGTGCCAGCAGCGTAAGCGCGGGGGGGGCTGCAGATACGCAGTATTTT. The whole variable domain, remainder taken from reference TRBV9 and TRBJ2-3, is DSGVTQTPKHLITATGQRVTLRCSPRSGDLSVYWYQQSLDQGLQFLIQYYNGEERAKGNILERFSAQQFPDLHSELNLSSLELGDSALYFCASSVSAGGAADTQYFGPGTRLTVL.

This sequence joins TRBV15 and TRBJ2-3; a weak D match, TRBD2 (6 bases). In germline, CDR1 is LNHNV, CDR2 YYDKDF (reference sequence). Between the trimmed V and J ends, which lost 0 bases and 1 base, there was a span of 23 bases. The CDR3 length is 20 residues. The CDR3 protein is CATSRDYAGASGVGTDTQYF. The CDR3 nucleotides are TGTGCCACCAGCAGAGATTATGCCGGGGCGTCGGGGGTGGGCACAGATACGCAGTATTTT.

The rearrangement joins TRBV7-9 to TRBJ2-1; 12 bases line up with TRBD1. The V segment lost 5 bases and the J segment 8 bases; nucleotides outside the gene matches: 7. Germline CDR1 SEHNR, CDR2 FQNEAQ (reference sequence). This CDR3 has 15 residues. The CDR3: CASSPGQGARYEQFF. In nucleotides, the CDR3 is TGTGCCAGCAGCCCGGGACAGGGGGCAAGGTATGAGCAGTTCTTC.

The chain is built from TRBV6-5 and TRBJ1-1, with 7 positions matching TRBD1. The V gene end was trimmed by 2 bases and the J gene end by 10 bases; junction bases not matched to a gene: 10. Germline-derived CDR1 and CDR2 are MNHEY and SVGAGI. The CDR3 has 14 amino acids. CDR3 in amino acids: CASSYTTGAGGAFF. In DNA form, the CDR3 reads TGTGCCAGCAGTTACACAACGGGGGCAGGGGGAGCTTTCTTT.

This clonotype is a singleton in its sample. The J gene is TRBJ2-5, the V gene TRBV2; D ambiguous. This CDR3 is 12 amino acids long. The V gene lost 8 bases and the J gene lost 1 base, with 8 bases spanning the gap. CDR1 and CDR2 from the germline V gene are SNHLY and FYNNEI. The CDR3: CASRPIQETQYF. The CDR3 coding sequence is TGTGCCAGCCGACCCATCCAAGAGACCCAGTACTTC.

V and J are TRBV9 and TRBJ2-1, with unresolved D. V gave up 3 bases and J gave up 1 base, with 8 bases separating them. Germline lookup yields CDR1 SGDLS and CDR2 YYNGEE. This CDR3 has 14 residues. Written as DNA, the CDR3 is TGTGCCAGCAGCGGGGCCGGATCCTACAATGAGCAGTTCTTC. It codes for CASSGAGSYNEQFF.

The chain joins TRBV29-1 to TRBJ1-2, with 9 bases identical to TRBD1. The CDR3 totals 12 residues. With V trimmed by 7 bases and J by 8 bases, 8 bases remained unmatched. Per the germline V gene, CDR1 is SQVTM and CDR2 is ANQGSEA. The CDR3 DNA reads as TGCAGCGGACAGGGGGACTTGGAGGGCTACACCTTC. Translation gives CSGQGDLEGYTF.

The J gene is TRBJ2-1, the V gene TRBV6-5; D is tentatively TRBD1 or TRBD2 (6 bases each). Trimming removed 6 bases from V and 9 bases from J, with 15 bases in between. Per germline, CDR1 MNHEY and CDR2 SVGAGI. The CDR3 covers 13 residues. The CDR3 coding sequence is TGTGCCAGCAGCCCCCGGGGGCCCCCTGAGCAGTTCTTC. Protein: CASSPRGPPEQFF.

The rearrangement links TRBV30 to TRBJ1-2; D gene ambiguous. CDR3 length: 14 residues. V was cut by 3 bases and J by 0 bases, with 11 bases left in between. Germline CDR1 is GTSNPN and CDR2 is SVGIG (reference sequence). The CDR3 DNA reads as TGTGCCTGGAGCTTTGAAACAGCTAACTATGGCTACACCTTC. Translating gives CAWSFETANYGYTF.

DNA of the CDR3: TGTGCCAGCAGTGAACGACTAGCGGAGGTCGGGGAGCTGTTTTTT. Translated: CASSERLAEVGELFF. The chain is built from TRBV6-1 and TRBJ2-2, with 9 bases aligning to TRBD2. Losses at the gene ends were 2 bases for V and 7 bases for J; bases not matched to a gene: 5. This CDR3 region has 15 residues. From germline, CDR1 is MNHNS and CDR2 SASEGT.